One sample yielded the 14 T cell receptor beta chains listed below, sequenced in a study of neurological immune-mediated disorders. Using its own MiXCR run on the 5' RACE reads, TCRdb lists one record per CDR3 protein. The table includes about 53,000 distinct CDR3 sequences, roughly 3.5% detected once. Source material: PBMCs. These receptors came from a woman between 25 and 40 years old with multiple sclerosis.

In this sample, this clonotype turned up many times. The chain combines TRBV6-1 with TRBJ2-3; no firm D call. The V gene lost 5 bases and the J gene lost 5 bases, with 8 bases spanning the gap. Germline CDR1 MNHNS, CDR2 SASEGT. There are 12 residues in the CDR3. This CDR3 is CASSLSRDTQYF. The DNA for the CDR3 is TGTGCCAGCAGTCTCTCTAGAGATACGCAGTATTTT.

Ten or more counts support this clonotype. J is TRBJ2-3 and V is TRBV3-1; TRBD2 agrees at 7 bases. The germline V gene has CDR1 LGHDT and CDR2 YNNKEL (reference sequence). The CDR3 totals 19 residues. V dropped 9 bases and J dropped 5; count of bases not matched to a gene: 26. CDR3 DNA sequence: TGTGCCAGACACTCCCCACCCTGGCGGGGGAGCCAAGGTATAGATACGCAGTATTTT. This sequence encodes CARHSPPWRGSQGIDTQYF.

This clonotype was observed at least ten times. The CDR3 nucleotides are TGCGCCAGCAGCTTGAGTTCACTAGCGGGAGGAGCTACTTCCTCTGGGGAGCAGTACTTC. Translated: CASSLSSLAGGATSSGEQYF. The V call is TRBV5-1, the J call TRBJ2-7, with 12 bases fitting TRBD2. CDR3 length: 20 residues. In germline, CDR1 is SGHRS, CDR2 YFSETQ. Germline trimming cut 1 base from V and 7 bases from J; bases unmatched to any gene: 21.

This clonotype has ten or more counts. V gene TRBV5-1 combines with J gene TRBJ2-7; D possibly corresponds to TRBD2 (6 bases). V was cut by 2 bases and J by 1 base, with 13 bases left in between. The germline gives CDR1 SGHRS, CDR2 YFSETQ. This CDR3 spans 15 amino acids. The CDR3 loop is CASSLLPGLSYEQYF. The CDR3 bases are TGCGCCAGCAGCTTACTCCCGGGACTTTCCTACGAGCAGTACTTC.

This clonotype was recorded at least ten times. V gene TRBV20-1 combines with J gene TRBJ2-1, with no clear D. The V gene lost 2 bases and the J gene lost 3 bases, with 8 bases spanning the gap. Germline CDR1 DFQATT, CDR2 SNEGSKA (reference sequence). The CDR3 is 13 residues long. The CDR3 nucleotides read TGCAGTGCTAGATCGCTCCGCTACAATGAGCAGTTCTTC. Its translation: CSARSLRYNEQFF.

In its sample, this clonotype was seen many times. The chain links TRBV28 to TRBJ1-1, with a possible D match to TRBD1 (5 bases). CDR1 MDHEN and CDR2 SYDVKM come from the germline V gene. V was trimmed by 2 bases and J by 1 base, leaving 8 bases between them. The CDR3 is 14 amino acids. As DNA, the CDR3 is TGTGCCAGCAGTTTAAGCGGGGCGAACACTGAAGCTTTCTTT. This gives the protein CASSLSGANTEAFF. Full variable domain (rest looked up from reference TRBV28 and TRBJ1-1): DVKVTQSSRYLVKRTGEKVFLECVQDMDHENMFWYRQDPGLGLRLIYFSYDVKMKEKGDIPEGYSVSREKKERFSLILESASTNQTSMYLCASSLSGANTEAFFGQGTRLTVV.

The table lists this clonotype with many counts. This chain uses TRBV5-1 with TRBJ2-2; D possibly corresponds to TRBD2 (6 bases). The CDR3 sequence is 15 residues long. Per germline, CDR1 SGHRS and CDR2 YFSETQ. With 3 bases removed from V and 4 bases from J, the gap between germline ends came to 13 bases. The CDR3 bases are TGCGCCAGCAGCTCGGACGTGGGGGGCACCGGGGAGCTGTTTTTT. Its protein is CASSSDVGGTGELFF. The variable domain in full, completed from reference TRBV5-1 and TRBJ2-2, reads KAGVTQTPRYLIKTRGQQVTLSCSPISGHRSVSWYQQTPGQGLQFLFEYFSETQRNKGNFPGRFSGRQFSNSRSEMNVSTLELGDSALYLCASSSDVGGTGELFFGEGSRLTVL.

This clonotype came up many times. The V call is TRBV12-3 or TRBV12-4, the J call TRBJ1-1; D unresolved. Trimming cost V 3 bases and J 1 base, with 6 bases left between them. This CDR3 contains 13 residues. This chain's CDR3 is CASSFTTNTEAFF. CDR3 DNA sequence: TGTGCCAGCAGTTTTACGACGAACACTGAAGCTTTCTTT.

This clonotype occurred many times. The chain uses TRBV7-9 and TRBJ2-2, with D unresolved. CDR1 and CDR2 from the germline V gene are SEHNR and FQNEAQ (reference sequence). CDR3 length: 13 residues. V was pared by 1 base and J by 3 bases, with 3 bases between. The CDR3 region has the DNA TGTGCCAGCAGCTTAGAATACACCGGGGAGCTGTTTTTT. Protein product: CASSLEYTGELFF.

This clonotype was counted only a few times. The chain links TRBV6-5 to TRBJ2-2, with TRBD1 as a possible D gene (5 bases). The CDR3 contains 12 residues. V was trimmed by 10 bases and J by 4 bases, leaving 10 bases between them. Germline V gene data show CDR1 as MNHEY and CDR2 as SVGAGI. The DNA for the CDR3 is TGTGCCACCCAAGGGGTCACCGGGGAGCTGTTTTTT. This sequence encodes CATQGVTGELFF.

This clonotype was recorded many times. The J gene is TRBJ2-4, the V gene TRBV20-1, with D maybe TRBD1 (5 bases). Germline lookup yields CDR1 DFQATT and CDR2 SNEGSKA (reference sequence). The CDR3 is 13 residues long. The V end was cut by 3 bases, the J end by 8 bases, with 14 bases between. The CDR3 nucleotides are TGCAGTGCTAGCAACCCTGGGGCAGACATTCAGTACTTC. Amino acid sequence: CSASNPGADIQYF.

The table lists this clonotype with many counts. CDR3 sequence (DNA): TGTGCCACCAGCAGAGAAGCAGGGGCTAACTATGGCTACACCTTC. Translation gives CATSREAGANYGYTF. V usage is TRBV15 and J usage is TRBJ1-2; a weak D match, TRBD1 (6 bases). This CDR3 spans 15 amino acids. Trimming pared 0 bases from V and 0 bases from J, leaving 8 bases between. Per the germline V gene, CDR1 is LNHNV and CDR2 is YYDKDF (reference sequence). The full variable domain, with the rest looked up from reference TRBV15 and TRBJ1-2, is DAMVIQNPRYQVTQFGKPVTLSCSQTLNHNVMYWYQQKSSQAPKLLFHYYDKDFNNEADTPDNFQSRRPNTSFCFLDIRSPGLGDTAMYLCATSREAGANYGYTFGSGTRLTVV.

This sequence joins TRBV2 and TRBJ2-7, with D unclear. The CDR3 length is 12 residues. Trimming took 3 bases from V and 3 from J, leaving 6 bases between them. Germline V gives CDR1 SNHLY, CDR2 FYNNEI. This chain's CDR3 is CASSETIYEQYF. As DNA, the CDR3 is TGTGCCAGCAGTGAGACGATCTACGAGCAGTACTTC.

This clonotype was observed many times. The chain joins TRBV5-1 to TRBJ1-4; D gene ambiguous. The CDR3 has 15 residues. Germline values: CDR1 SGHRS, CDR2 YFSETQ. V was pared by 4 bases and J by 7 bases, with 17 bases between. The CDR3 region has the DNA TGCGCCAGCAGCCTTCAAGGACTCTTGGGTGAAAAACTGTTTTTT. Residues: CASSLQGLLGEKLFF.